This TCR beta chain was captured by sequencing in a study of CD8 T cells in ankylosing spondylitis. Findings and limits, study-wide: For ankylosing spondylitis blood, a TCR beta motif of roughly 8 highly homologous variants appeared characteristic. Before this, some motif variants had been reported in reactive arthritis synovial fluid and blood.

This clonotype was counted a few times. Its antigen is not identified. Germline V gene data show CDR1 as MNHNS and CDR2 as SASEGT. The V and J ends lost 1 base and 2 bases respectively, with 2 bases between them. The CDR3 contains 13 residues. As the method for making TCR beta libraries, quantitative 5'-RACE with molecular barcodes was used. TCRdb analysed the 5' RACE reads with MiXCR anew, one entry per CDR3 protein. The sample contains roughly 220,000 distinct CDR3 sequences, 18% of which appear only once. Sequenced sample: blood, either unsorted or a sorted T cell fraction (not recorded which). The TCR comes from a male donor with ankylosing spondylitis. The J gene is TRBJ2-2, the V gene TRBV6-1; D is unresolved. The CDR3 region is CASSEGNTGELFF. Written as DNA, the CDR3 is TGTGCCAGCAGTGAAGGTAACACCGGGGAGCTGTTTTTT.